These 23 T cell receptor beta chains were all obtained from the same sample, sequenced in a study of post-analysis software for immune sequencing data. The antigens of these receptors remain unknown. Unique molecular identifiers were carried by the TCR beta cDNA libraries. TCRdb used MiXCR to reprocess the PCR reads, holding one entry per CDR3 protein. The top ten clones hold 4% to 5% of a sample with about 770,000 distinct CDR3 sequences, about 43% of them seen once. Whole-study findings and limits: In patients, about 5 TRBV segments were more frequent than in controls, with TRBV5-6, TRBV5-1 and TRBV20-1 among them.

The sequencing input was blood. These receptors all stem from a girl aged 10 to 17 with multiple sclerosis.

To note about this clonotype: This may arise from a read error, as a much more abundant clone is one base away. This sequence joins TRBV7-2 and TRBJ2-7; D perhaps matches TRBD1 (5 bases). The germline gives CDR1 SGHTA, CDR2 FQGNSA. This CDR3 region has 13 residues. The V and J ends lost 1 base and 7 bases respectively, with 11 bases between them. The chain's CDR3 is CASSLEGKNEQYF. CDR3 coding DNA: TGTGCCAGCAGCTTAGAGGGGAAAAATGAGCAGTACTTC.

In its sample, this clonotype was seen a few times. CDR3 amino acids: CASSLQGAASPLHF. The CDR3 nucleotides are TGTGCCAGCAGCTTACAAGGGGCAGCGTCACCCCTCCACTTT. The genes are TRBV7-9 and TRBJ1-6; the D gene is possibly TRBD1 (5 bases). Germline V lookup: CDR1 SEHNR, CDR2 FQNEAQ (reference sequence). This CDR3 is built from 14 residues. Trimming took 2 bases from V and 10 from J, leaving 12 bases between them.

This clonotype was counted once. The CDR3 nucleotides read TGTGCCAGTACCAAGCTTACCGGGACAGGGGGAGGCTACACCTTC. Its protein is CASTKLTGTGGGYTF. The chain carries TRBV9 and TRBJ1-2, with 11 nucleotides matching TRBD1. The V segment lost 8 bases and the J segment 8 bases; nucleotides outside the gene matches: 14. CDR3 size: 15 residues. CDR1 and CDR2 (germline): SGDLS, YYNGEE.

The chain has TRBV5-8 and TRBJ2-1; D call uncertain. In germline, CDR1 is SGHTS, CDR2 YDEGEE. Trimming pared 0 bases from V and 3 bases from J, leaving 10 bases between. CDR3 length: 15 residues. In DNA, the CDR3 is TGTGCCAGCAGCTTGGCGCTAGTCAACTACAATGAGCAGTTCTTC. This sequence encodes CASSLALVNYNEQFF.

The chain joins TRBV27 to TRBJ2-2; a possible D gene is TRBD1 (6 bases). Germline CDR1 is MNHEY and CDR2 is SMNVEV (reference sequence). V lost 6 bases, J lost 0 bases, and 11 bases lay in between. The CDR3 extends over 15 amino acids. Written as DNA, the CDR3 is TGTGCCAGCAGCTCCGACAGGACGAACACCGGGGAGCTGTTTTTT. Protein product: CASSSDRTNTGELFF.

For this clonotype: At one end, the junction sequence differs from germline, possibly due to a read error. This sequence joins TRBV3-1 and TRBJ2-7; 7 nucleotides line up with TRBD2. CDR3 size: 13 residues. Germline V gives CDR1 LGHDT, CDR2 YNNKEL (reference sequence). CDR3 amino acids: CARSPTTGGEQYF. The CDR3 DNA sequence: TGTGCCCGCAGCCCTACCACGGGAGGTGAGCAGTACTTC.

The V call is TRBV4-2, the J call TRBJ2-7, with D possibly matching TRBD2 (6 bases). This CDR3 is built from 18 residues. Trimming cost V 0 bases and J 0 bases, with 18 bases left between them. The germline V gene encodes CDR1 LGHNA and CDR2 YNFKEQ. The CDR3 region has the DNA TGTGCCAGCAGCCAAGATCTGGGGTTAGCGGAGAGCTCCTACGAGCAGTACTTC. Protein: CASSQDLGLAESSYEQYF.

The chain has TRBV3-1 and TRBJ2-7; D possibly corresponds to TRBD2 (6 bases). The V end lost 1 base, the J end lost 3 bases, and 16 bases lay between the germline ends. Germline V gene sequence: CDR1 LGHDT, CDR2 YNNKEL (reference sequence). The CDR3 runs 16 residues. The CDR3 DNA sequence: TGTGCCAGCAGCCAAGGATTTATAGCGGAACGCTACGAGCAGTACTTC. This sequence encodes CASSQGFIAERYEQYF.

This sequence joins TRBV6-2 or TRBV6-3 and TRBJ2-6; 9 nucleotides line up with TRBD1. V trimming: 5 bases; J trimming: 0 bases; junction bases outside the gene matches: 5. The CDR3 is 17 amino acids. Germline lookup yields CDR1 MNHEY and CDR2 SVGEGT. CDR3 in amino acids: CASSGTGMSSGANVLTF. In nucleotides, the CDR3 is TGTGCCAGCAGTGGGACAGGGATGAGCTCTGGGGCCAACGTCCTGACTTTC.

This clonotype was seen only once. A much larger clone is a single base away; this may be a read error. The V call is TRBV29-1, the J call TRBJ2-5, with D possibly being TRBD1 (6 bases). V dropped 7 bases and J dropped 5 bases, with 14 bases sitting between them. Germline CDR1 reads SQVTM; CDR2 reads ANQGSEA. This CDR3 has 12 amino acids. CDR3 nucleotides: TGCAGCGGACGCAGGGGATGGGAGACCCAGTACTTC. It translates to CSGRRGWETQYF.

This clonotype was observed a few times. For the CDR3, the DNA is TGTGCCACCAGTGACCTGGGGTACTCCTACAATGAGCAGTTCTTC. Its protein product is CATSDLGYSYNEQFF. The chain has TRBV24-1 and TRBJ2-1; no firm D call. The CDR3 is made up of 15 amino acids. Looked up from germline, CDR1 is KGHDR and CDR2 is SFDVKD. V lost 4 bases and J 0 bases, leaving 9 bases between the germline ends.

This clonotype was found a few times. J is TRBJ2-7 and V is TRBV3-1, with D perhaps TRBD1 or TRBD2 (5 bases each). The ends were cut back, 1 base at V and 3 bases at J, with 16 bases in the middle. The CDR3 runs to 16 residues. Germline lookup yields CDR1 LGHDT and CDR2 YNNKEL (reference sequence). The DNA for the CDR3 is TGTGCCAGCAGCCAAGTTCCCGAGGGACCGAACTACGAGCAGTACTTC. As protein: CASSQVPEGPNYEQYF.

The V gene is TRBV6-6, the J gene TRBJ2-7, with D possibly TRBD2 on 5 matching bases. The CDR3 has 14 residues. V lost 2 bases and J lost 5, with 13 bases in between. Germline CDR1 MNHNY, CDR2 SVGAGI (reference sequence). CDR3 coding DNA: TGTGCCAGCAGTTACGCTAAGGAGGACCACGAGCAGTACTTC. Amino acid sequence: CASSYAKEDHEQYF.

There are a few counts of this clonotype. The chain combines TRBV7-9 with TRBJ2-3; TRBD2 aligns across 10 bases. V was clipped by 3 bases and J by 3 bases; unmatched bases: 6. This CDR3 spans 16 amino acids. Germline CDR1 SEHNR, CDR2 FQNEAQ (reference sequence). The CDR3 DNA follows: TGTGCCAGCAGCTTCGCCCCGACTAGCGGGACAGATACGCAGTATTTT. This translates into CASSFAPTSGTDTQYF.

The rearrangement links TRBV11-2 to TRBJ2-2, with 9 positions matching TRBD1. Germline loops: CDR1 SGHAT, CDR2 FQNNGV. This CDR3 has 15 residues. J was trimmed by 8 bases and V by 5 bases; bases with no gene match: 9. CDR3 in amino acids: CASSPGQGVPGELFF. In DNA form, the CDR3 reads TGTGCCAGCAGCCCGGGACAGGGCGTACCGGGGGAGCTGTTTTTT.

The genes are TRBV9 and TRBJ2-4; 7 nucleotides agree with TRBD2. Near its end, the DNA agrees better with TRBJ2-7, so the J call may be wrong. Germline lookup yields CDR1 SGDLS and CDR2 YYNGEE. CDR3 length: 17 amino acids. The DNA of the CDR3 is TGTGCCAGCAGCGTAGACCCTGCGGCGGGAGTAAGGTACGAGCAGTACTTC. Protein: CASSVDPAAGVRYEQYF.

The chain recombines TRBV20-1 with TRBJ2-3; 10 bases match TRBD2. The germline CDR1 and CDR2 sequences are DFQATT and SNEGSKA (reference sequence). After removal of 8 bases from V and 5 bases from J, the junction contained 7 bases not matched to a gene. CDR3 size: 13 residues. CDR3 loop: CSFSGRWGDTQYF. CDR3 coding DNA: TGCAGTTTTAGCGGGAGGTGGGGAGATACGCAGTATTTT.

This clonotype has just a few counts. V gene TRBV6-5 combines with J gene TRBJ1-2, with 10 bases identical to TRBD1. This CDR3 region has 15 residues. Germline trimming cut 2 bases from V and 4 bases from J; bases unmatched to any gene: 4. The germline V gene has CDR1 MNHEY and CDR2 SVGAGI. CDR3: CASSYLTGGPYGYTF. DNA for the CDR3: TGTGCCAGCAGTTACCTGACAGGGGGCCCCTATGGCTACACCTTC.

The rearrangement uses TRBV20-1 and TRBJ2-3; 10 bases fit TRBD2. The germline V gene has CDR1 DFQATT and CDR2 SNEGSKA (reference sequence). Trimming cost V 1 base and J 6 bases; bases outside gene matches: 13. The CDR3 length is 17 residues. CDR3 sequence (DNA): TGCAGTGCTAGAGGGGCTAGCGGGAGCCAGAGAGGTGATACGCAGTATTTT. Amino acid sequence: CSARGASGSQRGDTQYF.

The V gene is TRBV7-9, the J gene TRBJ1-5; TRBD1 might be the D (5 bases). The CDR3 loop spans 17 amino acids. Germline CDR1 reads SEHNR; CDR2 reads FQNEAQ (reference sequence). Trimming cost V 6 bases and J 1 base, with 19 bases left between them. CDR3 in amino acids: CASRHSRVIGSNQPQHF. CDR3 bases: TGTGCCAGCAGGCATTCCAGGGTTATTGGAAGCAATCAGCCCCAGCATTTT.

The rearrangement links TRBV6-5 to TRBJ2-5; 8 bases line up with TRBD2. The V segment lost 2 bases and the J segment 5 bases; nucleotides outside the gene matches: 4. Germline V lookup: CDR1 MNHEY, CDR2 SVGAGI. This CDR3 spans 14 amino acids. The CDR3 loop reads CASSYAGGRETQYF. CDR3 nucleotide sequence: TGTGCCAGCAGTTACGCGGGGGGCCGGGAGACCCAGTACTTC.

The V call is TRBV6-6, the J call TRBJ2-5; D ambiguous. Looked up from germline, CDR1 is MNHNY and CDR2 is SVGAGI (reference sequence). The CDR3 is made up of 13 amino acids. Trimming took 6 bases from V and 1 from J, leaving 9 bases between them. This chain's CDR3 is CASSVRIQETQYF. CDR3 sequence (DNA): TGTGCCAGCAGCGTCCGTATCCAAGAGACCCAGTACTTC.

The CDR3 region is CSALHDSGTDTQYF. In DNA, the CDR3 is TGCAGTGCGTTGCATGATAGCGGCACAGATACGCAGTATTTT. The rearrangement uses TRBV20-1 and TRBJ2-3, with D perhaps matching TRBD2 (5 bases). V was pared by 6 bases and J by 1 base, with 14 bases between. The CDR3 is 14 residues long. In germline, CDR1 is DFQATT, CDR2 SNEGSKA (reference sequence).